A single sample gave rise to the 29 T cell receptor beta chains below, sequenced in a study of regulatory T cells in long-lasting Graves disease. Through Arm-PCR of CDR3 regions and iRepertoire HTBI primers, TCR beta libraries were built. TCRdb independently ran MiXCR on the multiplex PCR reads; one entry per CDR3 protein. The sample holds about 560,000 distinct CDR3 sequences, 15% to 20% seen once. Documented time point: newly diagnosed GD, antithyroid drugs for less than 3 months. Construction of the TCR library relied on RNA isolated from PBMCs. These same data were also listed under a study on T cells in Graves' hyperthyroidism and ophthalmopathy.

The sample was peripheral blood mononuclear cells (PBMCs), taken at new diagnosis, from a patient treated with antithyroid drugs. The receptor set was obtained from a man aged 18 to 35 with Graves disease.

This clonotype was detected ten times or more. CDR3 nucleotides: TGTGCCAGCAGATCCAGACTAGCGGGAGGTTCAGAGACCCAGTACTTC. As protein: CASRSRLAGGSETQYF. The chain recombines TRBV28 with TRBJ2-5, with TRBD2 matching over 13 bases. Germline V CDR1 and CDR2: MDHEN, SYDVKM. The CDR3 is made up of 16 amino acids. V lost 6 bases, J lost 4 bases, and 8 bases stayed unmatched.

This clonotype came up once. The genes are TRBV19 and TRBJ1-5; D might be TRBD1 (5 bases). The CDR3 is 13 amino acids. Germline lookup yields CDR1 LNHDA and CDR2 SQIVND (reference sequence). V was pared by 6 bases and J by 3 bases, with 9 bases between. CDR3 bases: TGTGCCAGTAGATCGGGGCCCAATCAGCCCCAGCATTTT. It codes for CASRSGPNQPQHF.

This chain joins TRBV28 and TRBJ1-3; 9 bases match TRBD1. V shed 5 bases, J shed 4 bases, and the junction held 9 bases outside the gene matches. Germline CDR1 MDHEN, CDR2 SYDVKM. The CDR3 contains 16 residues. The chain's CDR3 is CASSPGDRVVGNTIYF. In DNA form, the CDR3 reads TGTGCCAGCAGTCCTGGGGACAGGGTGGTAGGAAACACCATATATTTT.

This clonotype was counted at least ten times. The CDR3 reads CASRPGTGAAEAFF. The CDR3 DNA reads TGCGCCAGCAGGCCCGGGACAGGCGCCGCTGAAGCTTTCTTT. V gene TRBV5-1 combines with J gene TRBJ1-1; 8 bases are a match to TRBD1. Trimming took 5 bases from V and 6 from J; bases not matched to a gene: 9. The CDR3 length is 14 residues. Germline V gene lookup returns CDR1 SGHRS and CDR2 YFSETQ. Full variable domain (remainder filled in from reference TRBV5-1 and TRBJ1-1): KAGVTQTPRYLIKTRGQQVTLSCSPISGHRSVSWYQQTPGQGLQFLFEYFSETQRNKGNFPGRFSGRQFSNSRSEMNVSTLELGDSALYLCASRPGTGAAEAFFGQGTRLTVV.

This clonotype was counted a few times. The CDR3, as DNA: TGCGCCAGCAGCTTCGACAGGGGGGTGAAGGCTGAAGCTTTCTTT. Its protein product is CASSFDRGVKAEAFF. This chain uses TRBV5-1 with TRBJ1-1; TRBD1 matches 9 bases. Germline loops: CDR1 SGHRS, CDR2 YFSETQ. Trimming took 2 bases from V and 6 from J; bases not matched to a gene: 8. This CDR3 spans 15 amino acids.

This clonotype showed up just a few times. V usage is TRBV24-1 and J usage is TRBJ2-1; 8 bases line up with TRBD2. Germline V CDR1 and CDR2: KGHDR, SFDVKD. This CDR3 has 18 residues. V lost 3 bases and J lost 5; bases outside the gene matches: 14. Written as DNA, the CDR3 is TGTGCCACCAGTGATCCCTCCCCTTCGGTAGCGGGAAACAATGAGCAGTTCTTC. As protein: CATSDPSPSVAGNNEQFF.

This clonotype was recorded at least ten times. The V call is TRBV30, the J call TRBJ2-7; 10 bases align to TRBD2. The J segment lost 3 bases and the V segment lost 4 bases, leaving 3 bases of the junction unmatched. The CDR3 is 13 amino acids. Germline V CDR1 and CDR2: GTSNPN, SVGIG (reference sequence). The CDR3 reads CAWNPSGSYEQYF. The DNA of the CDR3 is TGTGCCTGGAATCCTAGCGGGAGCTACGAGCAGTACTTC.

This clonotype occurred many times. The chain has TRBV11-2 and TRBJ1-1, with unresolved D. The germline V gene has CDR1 SGHAT and CDR2 FQNNGV. V lost 6 bases to trimming and J lost 5 bases, with 13 bases between them. The CDR3 totals 13 residues. CDR3 bases: TGTGCCAGCAGTCTTCGCAGGAGTACTGAAGCTTTCTTT. Its protein product is CASSLRRSTEAFF. Supplemented by reference TRBV11-2 and TRBJ1-1, the full variable domain reads EAGVAQSPRYKIIEKRQSVAFWCNPISGHATLYWYQQILGQGPKLLIQFQNNGVVDDSQLPKDRFSAERLKGVDSTLKIQPAKLEDSAVYLCASSLRRSTEAFFGQGTRLTVV.

There are many counts of this clonotype. The chain has TRBV2 and TRBJ1-1, with D unresolved. This CDR3 has 12 residues. CDR1 SNHLY and CDR2 FYNNEI come from the germline V gene. The ends were cut back, 1 base at V and 5 bases at J, with 5 bases in the middle. CDR3 coding DNA: TGTGCCAGCAGTGAAGACAGTACTGAAGCTTTCTTT. Translated, it gives CASSEDSTEAFF.

This clonotype was recorded many times. The chain is built from TRBV7-9 and TRBJ2-3, with 8 positions matching TRBD1. Trimming cost V 5 bases and J 0 bases; bases outside gene matches: 4. Germline V gene lookup returns CDR1 SEHNR and CDR2 FQNEAQ (reference sequence). CDR3 size: 15 residues. CDR3 DNA: TGTGCCAGCAGCCTATGGACAGGGAGCACAGATACGCAGTATTTT. This codes for CASSLWTGSTDTQYF.

This clonotype was counted ten times or more. This CDR3 is CASSLYWGRRQETQYF. The CDR3 nucleotides read TGTGCCAGCAGTTTGTATTGGGGGCGCAGGCAAGAGACCCAGTACTTC. The rearrangement uses TRBV27 and TRBJ2-5; a weak D match, TRBD1 (6 bases). Germline-derived CDR1 and CDR2 are MNHEY and SMNVEV (reference sequence). Trimming cost V 3 bases and J 2 bases, with 16 bases left between them. CDR3 length: 16 residues.

This clonotype was detected many times. V and J are TRBV2 and TRBJ1-5, with D tentatively TRBD1 (5 bases). CDR3 length equals 17 residues. From germline, CDR1 is SNHLY and CDR2 FYNNEI. Trimming took off 6 bases at V and 2 bases at J, with 20 bases between the two ends. CDR3 protein: CASSQTRWGIGNQPQHF. CDR3 sequence (DNA): TGTGCCAGCAGCCAAACAAGGTGGGGCATTGGCAATCAGCCCCAGCATTTT. Full variable domain (outside the CDR3, taken from reference TRBV2 and TRBJ1-5): EPEVTQTPSHQVTQMGQEVILRCVPISNHLYFYWYRQILGQKVEFLVSFYNNEISEKSEIFDDQFSVERPDGSNFTLKIRSTKLEDSAMYFCASSQTRWGIGNQPQHFGDGTRLSIL.

This clonotype was seen at least ten times. The chain recombines TRBV27 with TRBJ1-4; D is ambiguous. The germline V and J ends were trimmed by 5 bases and 2 bases, with 18 bases remaining between them. Germline loops: CDR1 MNHEY, CDR2 SMNVEV (reference sequence). The CDR3 covers 17 residues. The CDR3 is CASSRAVGSTTNEKLFF. In DNA, the CDR3 is TGTGCCAGCAGTCGCGCTGTGGGGAGCACGACTAATGAAAAACTGTTTTTT.

This clonotype has ten or more counts. The chain recombines TRBV20-1 with TRBJ2-2; no clear D gene. CDR1 is DFQATT and CDR2 is SNEGSKA in the germline V gene (reference sequence). This CDR3 has 13 amino acids. V was shortened by 0 bases and J by 6 bases, with 8 bases between the two germline ends. CDR3 region: CSARDLDPGELFF. CDR3 coding DNA: TGCAGTGCTAGAGATTTGGACCCCGGGGAGCTGTTTTTT.

This clonotype was seen at least ten times. J is TRBJ2-7 and V is TRBV7-3; D perhaps matches TRBD1 (6 bases). Trimming pared 4 bases from V and 2 bases from J, leaving 15 bases between. CDR3 size: 15 residues. Per germline, CDR1 SGHTA and CDR2 FQGTGA. Here the CDR3 reads CASSSDSLIPYEQYF. CDR3 DNA sequence: TGTGCCAGCAGCTCGGACAGTTTGATACCCTACGAGCAGTACTTC.

At least ten counts were recorded for this clonotype. The chain carries TRBV18 and TRBJ2-3, with 7 bases aligning to TRBD1. Germline CDR1 reads KGHSH; CDR2 reads LQKENI. V trimming: 5 bases; J trimming: 8 bases; junction bases outside the gene matches: 19. The CDR3 runs 17 residues. This CDR3 is CASSARGTVIGSSTQYF. The CDR3 DNA reads as TGTGCCAGCTCAGCCAGGGGGACCGTGATCGGATCGTCTACGCAGTATTTT.

Regarding this clonotype: Its ends do not fully match the called genes, so a read error is possible. This chain uses TRBV5-6 with TRBJ1-2; D perhaps matches TRBD1 (5 bases). This CDR3 contains 14 residues. Germline CDR1 and CDR2: SGHDT and YYEEEE. CDR3 in DNA: TGTGCCAGCAGCTCAGACAGCCCTAACTATGGCTGCACCTTC. This gives the protein CASSSDSPNYGCTF.

The rearrangement joins TRBV15 to TRBJ1-5; D unclear. Per germline, CDR1 LNHNV and CDR2 YYDKDF (reference sequence). The CDR3 totals 12 residues. The V gene lost 3 bases and the J gene lost 5 bases, with 5 bases spanning the gap. CDR3 sequence (DNA): TGTGCCACCAGCAGGGAAGATCAGCCCCAGCATTTT. Protein: CATSREDQPQHF.

This clonotype was detected ten times or more. The chain links TRBV6-1 to TRBJ1-3; D possibly corresponds to TRBD1 (5 bases). The CDR3 runs to 14 residues. Germline-derived CDR1 and CDR2 are MNHNS and SASEGT. Between the trimmed V and J ends, which lost 6 bases and 0 bases, there was a span of 9 bases. The CDR3 loop reads CASSSTGSGNTIYF. The CDR3 coding sequence is TGTGCCAGCAGCTCAACAGGCTCTGGAAACACCATATATTTT.

This clonotype was seen ten or more times. The chain recombines TRBV11-2 with TRBJ1-1; 8 bases line up with TRBD1. The germline CDR1 and CDR2 sequences are SGHAT and FQNNGV. The V and J ends lost 10 bases and 0 bases, in that order; junction bases with no gene match: 10. The CDR3 has 15 residues. The CDR3 DNA follows: TGTGCCACTATGCAGGGGGCGCGGATGAACACTGAAGCTTTCTTT. Translating gives CATMQGARMNTEAFF.

This clonotype was picked up many times. The gene calls are TRBV19 and TRBJ1-1, with a possible D match to TRBD1 (6 bases). Between the trimmed V and J ends, which lost 6 bases and 4 bases, there was a span of 15 bases. CDR3 length: 14 residues. Germline loops: CDR1 LNHDA, CDR2 SQIVND (reference sequence). CDR3 sequence reads: CASSGWDTFTEAFF. The DNA for the CDR3 is TGTGCCAGTAGCGGATGGGACACGTTCACTGAAGCTTTCTTT.

This clonotype was detected ten times or more. The chain is built from TRBV11-2 and TRBJ2-7; the match to TRBD2 covers 8 bases. The CDR3 runs to 14 residues. Germline-derived CDR1 and CDR2 are SGHAT and FQNNGV. Losses at the gene ends were 3 bases for V and 2 bases for J; bases not matched to a gene: 3. CDR3 residues: CASSFEREPYEQYF. The CDR3 DNA reads as TGTGCCAGCAGCTTCGAGCGGGAGCCCTACGAGCAGTACTTC.

This clonotype was recorded at least ten times. The rearrangement joins TRBV6-5 to TRBJ2-1; D unclear. Germline values: CDR1 MNHEY, CDR2 SVGAGI. The CDR3 has 15 residues. V was cut by 2 bases and J by 2 bases, with 10 bases left in between. CDR3 amino acids: CASSYVPPPYNEQFF. The CDR3 DNA is TGTGCCAGCAGTTACGTGCCACCTCCCTACAATGAGCAGTTCTTC.

CDR3: CASRPATGAGSPLHF. CDR3 DNA: TGTGCCAGCAGGCCCGCGACAGGGGCGGGTTCACCCCTCCACTTT. The rearrangement uses TRBV27 and TRBJ1-6; 8 bases match TRBD1. CDR3 length equals 15 residues. The junction had 10 bases not matched to a gene; V was cut back by 6 bases and J by 9 bases. CDR1 and CDR2 from the germline V gene are MNHEY and SMNVEV (reference sequence).

This clonotype was seen a handful of times. The chain employs TRBV6-1 and TRBJ1-1, with unresolved D. The germline gives CDR1 MNHNS, CDR2 SASEGT. V lost 6 bases and J 3 bases, leaving 14 bases between the germline ends. CDR3 length: 14 amino acids. The CDR3 here is CASSRSDGYTEAFF. The CDR3 DNA reads TGTGCCAGCAGCCGATCGGACGGATACACTGAAGCTTTCTTT.

The chain links TRBV10-3 to TRBJ2-7; TRBD1 or TRBD2 may be the D gene (5 bases each). CDR3 length: 13 amino acids. Germline V lookup: CDR1 ENHRY, CDR2 SYGVKD. V was pared by 4 bases and J by 4 bases, with 11 bases between. The CDR3 coding sequence is TGTGCCATCAGTGCCAGGGACGGTTACGAGCAGTACTTC. Its protein is CAISARDGYEQYF.

This clonotype was observed a few times. The genes are TRBV3-1 and TRBJ2-5, with D possibly TRBD2 on 5 matching bases. V was trimmed by 1 base and J by 0 bases, leaving 12 bases between them. The CDR3 consists of 16 residues. Looked up from germline, CDR1 is LGHDT and CDR2 is YNNKEL (reference sequence). CDR3 nucleotides: TGTGCCAGCAGCCAAGGGATCGGGGAGAACCAAGAGACCCAGTACTTC. Translated, it gives CASSQGIGENQETQYF.

This clonotype showed up many times. This sequence joins TRBV28 and TRBJ2-1; D remains unclear. Trimming left V 5 bases short and J 6 bases short, with 2 bases between. This CDR3 has 10 amino acids. Germline lookup yields CDR1 MDHEN and CDR2 SYDVKM. DNA for the CDR3: TGTGCCAGCAGTGCCAATGAGCAGTTCTTC. Translating gives CASSANEQFF. The full variable domain, in which reference TRBV28 and TRBJ2-1 provide the parts outside the CDR3, is DVKVTQSSRYLVKRTGEKVFLECVQDMDHENMFWYRQDPGLGLRLIYFSYDVKMKEKGDIPEGYSVSREKKERFSLILESASTNQTSMYLCASSANEQFFGPGTRLTVL.

The chain is built from TRBV30 and TRBJ2-4; TRBD2 aligns across 16 bases. Per germline, CDR1 GTSNPN and CDR2 SVGIG (reference sequence). The CDR3 spans 17 residues. V gave up 2 bases and J gave up 4 bases; unmatched junction bases: 5. CDR3 DNA: TGTGCCTGGAGTCTATCGGGACTAGCGGGAGGGAAAAACATTCAGTACTTC. It is translated as CAWSLSGLAGGKNIQYF.